The T cell receptor beta chain under discussion was sequenced for a study of OX40 agonist ivuxolimab in advanced cancers. This clone was counted a single time. The method was immunoSEQ multiplex PCR; TCRdb's version includes in-frame clones alone and lacks a portion of them. The table has about 74,000 clones, roughly 88% seen once. CDR1 is LGHNA, CDR2 YNFKEQ, per germline. The CDR3 extends over 17 amino acids. Trimming pared 4 bases from V and 0 bases from J, leaving 13 bases between. This clonotype originated in an adult with an advanced solid tumor such as melanoma, head and neck, liver or kidney cancer. The chain employs TRBV4-2 and TRBJ2-6; no clear D gene. The sample in question was CD4+ or CD8+ T cells sorted from blood, obtained in a trial of the OX40 agonist ivuxolimab. The chain's CDR3 is CASSLADGYSGANVLTF. The CDR3 nucleotides are TGTGCCAGCAGCCTGGCGGACGGCTACTCTGGGGCCAACGTCCTGACTTTC.